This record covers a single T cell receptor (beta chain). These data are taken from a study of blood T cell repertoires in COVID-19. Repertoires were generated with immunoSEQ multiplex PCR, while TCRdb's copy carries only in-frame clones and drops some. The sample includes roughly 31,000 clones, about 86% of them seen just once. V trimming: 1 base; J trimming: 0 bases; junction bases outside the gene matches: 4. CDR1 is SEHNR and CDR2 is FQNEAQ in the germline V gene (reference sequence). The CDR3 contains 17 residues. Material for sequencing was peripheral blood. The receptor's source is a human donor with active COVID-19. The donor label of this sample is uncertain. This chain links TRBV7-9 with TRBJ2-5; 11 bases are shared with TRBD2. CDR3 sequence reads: CASSLDRTSGYQETQYF. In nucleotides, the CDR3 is TGTGCCAGCAGCTTAGATAGGACTAGCGGGTACCAAGAGACCCAGTACTTC.